Below, 31 T cell receptor beta chains from the same sample are listed, as sequenced in a study of control samples from healthy donors and cancer patients. The protocol was immunoSEQ multiplex PCR, while the TCRdb copy is restricted to in-frame clones and leaves out a portion. Of fewer than 95,000 clones in the sample, over 65% are singletons; the top ten hold 2.1%. The material sequenced was blood. The receptors derive from a woman between 40 and 55 years old in good health.

The V gene is TRBV4-2, the J gene TRBJ2-1; D is perhaps TRBD1 (5 bases). Germline CDR1 reads LGHNA; CDR2 reads YNFKEQ. V lost 0 bases and J 8 bases, leaving 14 bases between the germline ends. The CDR3 has 15 residues. The CDR3 DNA sequence: TGTGCCAGCAGCCAAGACAGGGTAGTTGACCATGAGCAGTTCTTC. Amino acid sequence: CASSQDRVVDHEQFF.

The gene calls are TRBV30 and TRBJ1-2; D perhaps matches TRBD1 (5 bases). V was shortened by 3 bases and J by 4 bases, with 21 bases between the two germline ends. Germline V gene data show CDR1 as GTSNPN and CDR2 as SVGIG (reference sequence). The CDR3 is made up of 16 amino acids. The chain's CDR3 is CAWRPPGVGGGYGYTF. DNA of the CDR3: TGTGCCTGGAGGCCCCCCGGGGTTGGGGGAGGCTATGGCTACACCTTC.

This clone was found once. The CDR3 region has the DNA TGTGCCAGCAGCGCCAGGGATCGTCAGCCCCAGCATTTT. This gives the protein CASSARDRQPQHF. The gene calls are TRBV6-4 and TRBJ1-5; perhaps TRBD1 as D (5 bases). Trimming left V 6 bases short and J 6 bases short, with 12 bases between. The V gene's germline CDR1 is MRHNA and CDR2 SNTAGT. The CDR3 is 13 amino acids.

The rearrangement joins TRBV3-1 (or the pseudogene TRBV3-2) to TRBJ1-5; D ambiguous. V gave up 5 bases and J gave up 0 bases, with 8 bases separating them. This CDR3 contains 14 residues. Germline V gene data show CDR1 as LGHDT and CDR2 as YNNKEL (reference sequence). The CDR3 loop reads CASSSHDSNQPQHF. CDR3 nucleotides: TGTGCCAGCAGCTCCCACGATAGCAATCAGCCCCAGCATTTT.

CDR3 loop: CASSEGAGGWYEQYF. In DNA form, the CDR3 reads TGTGCCAGCAGCGAGGGAGCGGGGGGGTGGTACGAGCAGTACTTC. This chain connects TRBV9 to TRBJ2-7; TRBD2 aligns across 10 bases. Germline CDR1 reads SGDLS; CDR2 reads YYNGEE. The V and J ends lost 3 bases and 4 bases, in that order; junction bases with no gene match: 7. This CDR3 comprises 15 residues.

The rearrangement uses TRBV9 and TRBJ2-5; D gene unclear. The ends were cut back, 0 bases at V and 5 bases at J, with 8 bases in the middle. The germline gives CDR1 SGDLS, CDR2 YYNGEE. The CDR3 is 13 amino acids. CDR3: CASSVASSETQYF. The CDR3 DNA reads as TGTGCCAGCAGCGTAGCTAGTTCGGAGACCCAGTACTTC.

This chain joins TRBV5-6 and TRBJ2-2; 9 nucleotides agree with TRBD2. V dropped 0 bases and J dropped 2; count of bases not matched to a gene: 5. Germline-derived CDR1 and CDR2 are SGHDT and YYEEEE. This CDR3 contains 17 residues. The chain's CDR3 is CASSLGLAGFNTGELFF. CDR3 DNA sequence: TGTGCCAGCAGCTTGGGTCTAGCGGGGTTCAACACCGGGGAGCTGTTTTTT.

The rearrangement links TRBV6-1 to TRBJ2-1; D tentatively reads TRBD1 or TRBD2 (5 bases each). Trimming removed 3 bases from V and 8 bases from J, with 14 bases in between. This CDR3 is 14 amino acids long. CDR1 and CDR2 from the germline V gene are MNHNS and SASEGT. In DNA, the CDR3 is TGTGCCAGCAGTGATCGGGGCCCATACGATGAGCAGTTCTTC. It yields the protein CASSDRGPYDEQFF.

The V and J genes are TRBV6-5 and TRBJ1-1; D not resolved. The V gene's germline CDR1 is MNHEY and CDR2 SVGAGI. V lost 8 bases and J 0 bases, leaving 10 bases between the germline ends. This CDR3 comprises 13 residues. As DNA, the CDR3 is TGTGCCAGCGGGGTTAAGCTGAACACTGAAGCTTTCTTT. Protein sequence: CASGVKLNTEAFF.

This chain uses TRBV29-1 with TRBJ1-3, with 9 bases fitting TRBD1. The CDR3 consists of 15 residues. Unmatched junction bases numbered 7, after V lost 3 bases and J lost 4 bases. Germline V lookup: CDR1 SQVTM, CDR2 ANQGSEA. The CDR3 protein is CSVDDFGTGGNTIYF. The CDR3 nucleotides are TGCAGCGTTGATGATTTCGGGACAGGGGGAAACACCATATATTTT.

V and J are TRBV2 and TRBJ2-7, with D uncertain. The germline CDR1 and CDR2 sequences are SNHLY and FYNNEI. Trimming took 2 bases from V and 1 from J, leaving 6 bases between them. The CDR3 runs to 13 residues. As DNA, the CDR3 is TGTGCCAGCAGTGAATGGCATTCCTACGAGCAGTACTTC. It translates to CASSEWHSYEQYF.

V usage is TRBV24-1 and J usage is TRBJ2-2; D ambiguous. Germline CDR1 and CDR2: KGHDR and SFDVKD. V gave up 0 bases and J gave up 6 bases, with 1 base separating them. This CDR3 has 12 residues. The CDR3 region is CATSDLPGELFF. The CDR3 bases are TGTGCCACCAGTGATTTGCCCGGGGAGCTGTTTTTT.

The J gene is TRBJ1-1, the V gene TRBV20-1, with D unclear. V lost 3 bases to trimming and J lost 1 base, with 9 bases between them. This CDR3 is 13 amino acids long. The germline V gene has CDR1 DFQATT and CDR2 SNEGSKA (reference sequence). DNA for the CDR3: TGCAGTGCTAGTAAGGACCCGAACACTGAAGCTTTCTTT. It yields the protein CSASKDPNTEAFF.

Regarding this clone: The sample holds other DNA sequences that translate to the same CDR3. The chain recombines TRBV4-3 with TRBJ2-7; 7 positions match TRBD1. Germline CDR1 reads LGHNA; CDR2 reads YSLEER. V lost 1 base to trimming and J lost 0 bases; unmatched junction nucleotides: 0. CDR3 length equals 14 residues. The DNA of the CDR3 is TGCGCCAGCAGCCAAGGACAGGGCTCCTACGAGCAGTACTTC. Protein product: CASSQGQGSYEQYF.

The V and J genes are TRBV7-2 and TRBJ1-4; 7 nucleotides line up with TRBD1. V trimming: 1 base; J trimming: 8 bases; junction bases outside the gene matches: 4. Per germline, CDR1 SGHTA and CDR2 FQGNSA. This CDR3 has 14 amino acids. The CDR3 sequence is CASSLGATGEKLFF. DNA for the CDR3: TGTGCCAGCAGCTTAGGGGCGACAGGGGAAAAACTGTTTTTT. The whole variable domain, filled in from reference TRBV7-2 and TRBJ1-4, reads GAGVSQSPSNKVTEKGKDVELRCDPISGHTALYWYRQSLGQGLEFLIYFQGNSAPDKSGLPSDRFSAERTGGSVSTLTIQRTQQEDSAVYLCASSLGATGEKLFFGSGTQLSVL.

The chain employs TRBV20-1 and TRBJ1-3; TRBD1 matches 9 bases. This CDR3 is 17 amino acids long. The trim removed 3 bases at V and 4 bases at J, leaving 13 bases unmatched. CDR1 and CDR2 from the germline V gene are DFQATT and SNEGSKA (reference sequence). Here the CDR3 DNA reads TGCAGTGCTAGTTCAGCCCTACAGGGGGCGCGCGGAAACACCATATATTTT. It is translated as CSASSALQGARGNTIYF.

In this sample, this clone turned up once. The rearrangement joins TRBV10-2 to TRBJ2-3; D is uncertain. The CDR3 totals 13 residues. V lost 0 bases and J 3 bases, leaving 4 bases between the germline ends. Germline V gene data show CDR1 as WSHSY and CDR2 as SAAADI. The CDR3 region has the DNA TGCGCCAGCAGTGAGTCGATAACAGATACGCAGTATTTT. It encodes CASSESITDTQYF.

The chain has TRBV2 and TRBJ1-2; D remains unclear. V lost 2 bases and J lost 1, with 8 bases in between. Germline lookup yields CDR1 SNHLY and CDR2 FYNNEI. CDR3 length: 14 amino acids. In nucleotides, the CDR3 is TGTGCCAGCAGTGAATTAGGGCATAACTATGGCTACACCTTC. Its protein is CASSELGHNYGYTF.

This sequence joins TRBV5-4 and TRBJ1-2, with TRBD1 matching over 7 bases. This CDR3 contains 13 residues. The J segment lost 8 bases and the V segment lost 2 bases, leaving 6 bases of the junction unmatched. Germline loops: CDR1 SGHNT, CDR2 YYREEE (reference sequence). The CDR3 loop reads CASSLDRVEGYTF. DNA for the CDR3: TGTGCCAGCAGCTTAGACAGGGTTGAAGGCTACACCTTC.

The chain links TRBV29-1 to TRBJ1-1; unclear D gene. CDR3 size: 11 residues. The germline V gene has CDR1 SQVTM and CDR2 ANQGSEA. Trimming pared 5 bases from V and 11 bases from J, leaving 15 bases between. The CDR3 DNA is TGCAGCGTTTATCCCCGGACCGGGGCTTTCTTT. As protein: CSVYPRTGAFF.

V gene TRBV6-2 or TRBV6-3 combines with J gene TRBJ1-1; no clear D. The CDR3 length is 13 residues. The V gene lost 6 bases and the J gene lost 1 base, with 9 bases spanning the gap. Germline CDR1 and CDR2: MNHEY and SVGEGT. CDR3 bases: TGTGCCAGCAGCCACCAGAAGAACACTGAAGCTTTCTTT. The encoded protein is CASSHQKNTEAFF.

The chain uses TRBV7-3 and TRBJ2-1; D is uncertain. CDR1 SGHTA and CDR2 FQGTGA come from the germline V gene. This CDR3 is 13 amino acids long. Trimming removed 5 bases at V and 4 bases at J, with 9 bases between. CDR3: CASSLLGYNEQFF. The CDR3, as DNA: TGTGCCAGCAGCCTCCTAGGATACAATGAGCAGTTCTTC.

The CDR3 nucleotides read TGTGCCAGCACTTCCGGTCAGACTGAAGCTTTCTTT. It translates to CASTSGQTEAFF. The chain carries TRBV2 and TRBJ1-1, with D uncertain. This CDR3 is 12 amino acids long. Per the germline V gene, CDR1 is SNHLY and CDR2 is FYNNEI. Deletions cut 7 bases from V and 5 bases from J, with 11 bases between.

This rearrangement joins TRBV4-3 to TRBJ2-7; 7 positions agree with TRBD2. Germline V CDR1 and CDR2: LGHNA, YSLEER. This CDR3 has 15 amino acids. V shed 4 bases and J 2 bases; nucleotides not matched to a gene: 8. The CDR3 region is CASSLSSGATYEQYF. The CDR3 nucleotides are TGCGCCAGCAGCCTTTCGAGCGGGGCGACCTACGAGCAGTACTTC.

This rearrangement joins TRBV10-2 to TRBJ1-2; 7 bases map to TRBD1. Germline trimming cut 6 bases from V and 4 bases from J; bases unmatched to any gene: 8. The CDR3 has 14 residues. CDR1 and CDR2 from the germline V gene are WSHSY and SAAADI. CDR3 region: CASRLTGNTYGYTF. The CDR3 DNA sequence: TGCGCCAGCAGATTGACAGGGAATACCTATGGCTACACCTTC.

The rearrangement uses TRBV5-1 and TRBJ1-1; TRBD1 agrees at 7 bases. Germline V gene lookup returns CDR1 SGHRS and CDR2 YFSETQ. This CDR3 spans 13 amino acids. V lost 3 bases, J lost 6 bases, and 5 bases stayed unmatched. CDR3 sequence: CASSSEGAAEAFF. CDR3 sequence (DNA): TGCGCCAGCAGCTCAGAGGGGGCGGCTGAAGCTTTCTTT.

This clone was observed once. V and J are TRBV7-2 and TRBJ2-7; D may match TRBD1 or TRBD2 (5 bases each). Per the germline V gene, CDR1 is SGHTA and CDR2 is FQGNSA. CDR3 length: 15 amino acids. Trimming removed 0 bases from V and 3 bases from J, with 12 bases in between. CDR3 DNA sequence: TGTGCCAGCAGCTTAGCCGTCGGGGCATTCTACGAGCAGTACTTC. This sequence encodes CASSLAVGAFYEQYF.

The chain carries TRBV5-4 and TRBJ1-3, with D maybe TRBD1 (6 bases). V dropped 7 bases and J dropped 3 bases, with 17 bases sitting between them. Germline V CDR1 and CDR2: SGHNT, YYREEE (reference sequence). The length of the CDR3 is 15 residues. CDR3 loop: CASGSGGAVGNTIYF. The CDR3 bases are TGTGCCAGCGGCTCTGGGGGGGCGGTTGGAAACACCATATATTTT. The full variable domain, its missing parts supplied by reference TRBV5-4 and TRBJ1-3, is ETGVTQSPTHLIKTRGQQVTLRCSSQSGHNTVSWYQQALGQGPQFIFQYYREEENGRGNFPPRFSGLQFPNYSSELNVNALELDDSALYLCASGSGGAVGNTIYFGEGSWLTVV.

The chain employs TRBV10-3 and TRBJ1-1; TRBD1 matches 7 bases. With 2 bases clipped from V and 1 base from J, the junction kept 4 bases outside the gene matches. The CDR3 is 15 residues long. CDR1 is ENHRY, CDR2 SYGVKD, per germline. Here the CDR3 DNA reads TGTGCCATCAGTGAGGTGACAGGGCCGAACACTGAAGCTTTCTTT. This encodes CAISEVTGPNTEAFF.

The chain has TRBV10-1 and TRBJ2-1, with a tentative D call TRBD1 (8 bases). V lost 6 bases, J lost 7 bases, and 28 bases lay in between. Germline V gene lookup returns CDR1 WNHNN and CDR2 SYGVQD (reference sequence). CDR3 length: 18 residues. The CDR3 DNA sequence: TGCGCCAGCAGCCCGACAGGGGAGGGCCAGTATCGCCAAAATGAGCAGTTCTTC. This codes for CASSPTGEGQYRQNEQFF.

CDR3 in amino acids: CATRYGLTGELFF. The CDR3 DNA reads as TGTGCCACCAGATACGGGCTAACCGGGGAGCTGTTTTTT. The V gene is TRBV24-1, the J gene TRBJ2-2; D remains unclear. The CDR3 length is 13 residues. V was pared by 7 bases and J by 5 bases, with 10 bases between. The germline gives CDR1 KGHDR, CDR2 SFDVKD.